In this sample, the clone carrying this T cell receptor beta chain turned up a few times. The antigen is undetermined. The data were obtained in a study of regulatory T cells in long-lasting Graves disease. The study's findings and limits: Thyroid tissue was not sampled; only peripheral blood was. A greater number of public clonotypes (roughly 2,700) was shared by persistent patients than by new patients (approximately 1,000). Lower TCR diversity was seen in persistent Graves' patients than in newly diagnosed ones. Sample size was small, which may have lowered accuracy.

HTBI primers from iRepertoire and Arm-PCR of CDR3 regions yielded the TCR beta libraries. TCRdb re-derived calls from the multiplex PCR reads in MiXCR, one entry per CDR3 protein. The sample contains hundreds of thousands of distinct CDR3 sequences, more than 20% of which appear only once. The time point: persistent/refractory GD, antithyroid drugs over 5 years with positive TRAb. Construction of the TCR library relied on RNA isolated from PBMCs. The origin of this receptor is a female donor with Graves disease. Sequences were derived from peripheral blood mononuclear cells (PBMCs), sampled when the disease was refractory, from a patient treated with antithyroid drugs.

This CDR3 is CASTQKPQHF. CDR3 nucleotide sequence: TGTGCCAGCACCCAGAAGCCCCAGCATTTT. The genes are TRBV6-1 and TRBJ1-5; D call uncertain. Germline assignment: CDR1 MNHNS and CDR2 SASEGT. V dropped 7 bases and J dropped 8 bases, with 6 bases sitting between them. The CDR3 spans 10 residues.